This TCR beta chain was profiled in a study of T cell changes during pregnancy in multiple sclerosis. Sequencing used immunoSEQ multiplex PCR; TCRdb keeps in-frame clones, though not all of them. This repertoire shows 30,000 to 45,000 clones, roughly 92% found once; its top ten account for less than 1.5%. Germline-derived CDR1 and CDR2 are SGDLS and YYNGEE. V was trimmed by 2 bases and J by 1 base, leaving 6 bases between them. CDR3 length equals 13 residues. The chain couples TRBV9 to TRBJ2-5; the D is unclear. This sequence originates from a female donor with multiple sclerosis, enrolled in a pregnancy study. The sample taken for sequencing was PBMCs (not recorded whether the cells were cultured). In DNA, the CDR3 is TGTGCCAGCAGCGTGGGCGGCCAAGAGACCCAGTACTTC. Its protein is CASSVGGQETQYF.